A single sample gave rise to the 15 T cell receptor beta chains below, sequenced in a study of blood T cell repertoires in COVID-19. Some clones are missing from TCRdb's copy, which holds only in-frame ones; the method was immunoSEQ multiplex PCR. The table lists some 240,000 clones, roughly 84% of them singletons. Sequencing input: peripheral blood. These TCRs come from a woman aged 40 to 50 who had recovered from COVID-19.

The chain combines TRBV10-1 with TRBJ2-7; 7 positions agree with TRBD2. V shed 9 bases and J 2 bases; nucleotides not matched to a gene: 4. In germline, CDR1 is WNHNN, CDR2 SYGVQD (reference sequence). This CDR3 has 12 residues. CDR3 in amino acids: CASGDYPYEQYF. The CDR3 DNA follows: TGCGCCAGTGGGGACTACCCCTACGAGCAGTACTTC.

The chain links TRBV2 to TRBJ2-3; 7 bases fit TRBD1. In germline, CDR1 is SNHLY, CDR2 FYNNEI. The length of the CDR3 is 14 residues. V shed 5 bases, J shed 0 bases, and the junction held 2 bases outside the gene matches. In nucleotides, the CDR3 is TGTGCCAGCAGTACAGGGGAGAGCACAGATACGCAGTATTTT. Encoded protein: CASSTGESTDTQYF. The whole variable domain, remainder taken from reference TRBV2 and TRBJ2-3, is EPEVTQTPSHQVTQMGQEVILRCVPISNHLYFYWYRQILGQKVEFLVSFYNNEISEKSEIFDDQFSVERPDGSNFTLKIRSTKLEDSAMYFCASSTGESTDTQYFGPGTRLTVL.

This chain links TRBV30 with TRBJ1-5; D is unresolved. CDR1 is GTSNPN and CDR2 is SVGIG in the germline V gene (reference sequence). V dropped 3 bases and J dropped 5 bases, with 11 bases sitting between them. The CDR3 runs to 13 residues. The CDR3 loop is CAWSPGWYQPQHF. The CDR3 coding sequence is TGTGCCTGGAGCCCGGGGTGGTATCAGCCCCAGCATTTT.

This clone was seen a handful of times. The same CDR3 is also encoded by other DNA sequences in this sample. This sequence joins TRBV2 and TRBJ1-4; possibly TRBD1 for D (6 bases). The CDR3 length is 13 residues. Trimming took 11 bases from V and 8 from J, leaving 18 bases between them. Germline V gene sequence: CDR1 SNHLY, CDR2 FYNNEI. This CDR3 reads CAGHRGGGEKLFF. The DNA of the CDR3 is TGTGCCGGCCACCGGGGGGGCGGGGAAAAACTGTTTTTT.

This chain joins TRBV3-1 (or the pseudogene TRBV3-2) and TRBJ2-7, with D tentatively TRBD2 (5 bases). Trimming removed 0 bases from V and 3 bases from J, with 12 bases in between. Germline V gene sequence: CDR1 LGHDT, CDR2 YNNKEL (reference sequence). The CDR3 has 15 residues. The CDR3 coding sequence is TGTGCCAGCAGCCAAGAGGAGGCAGCCTTCTACGAGCAGTACTTC. As protein: CASSQEEAAFYEQYF.

V and J are TRBV28 and TRBJ2-1, with 9 bases identical to TRBD2. V was pared by 5 bases and J by 8 bases, with 13 bases of the junction left unmatched. CDR3 length: 16 amino acids. CDR1 is MDHEN and CDR2 is SYDVKM in the germline V gene. Here the CDR3 reads CASSGIAGALLDEQFF. CDR3 nucleotides: TGTGCCAGCAGTGGGATAGCGGGAGCCCTTTTGGATGAGCAGTTCTTC.

This chain connects TRBV2 to TRBJ1-2; tentative D call: TRBD1 (6 bases). This CDR3 spans 14 amino acids. Germline V lookup: CDR1 SNHLY, CDR2 FYNNEI. V shed 8 bases and J shed 0 bases, with 13 bases lying between them. The CDR3 sequence is CASHEQGANYGYTF. The CDR3 coding sequence is TGTGCCAGCCATGAACAGGGAGCTAACTATGGCTACACCTTC. The full variable domain, with the rest looked up from reference TRBV2 and TRBJ1-2, is EPEVTQTPSHQVTQMGQEVILRCVPISNHLYFYWYRQILGQKVEFLVSFYNNEISEKSEIFDDQFSVERPDGSNFTLKIRSTKLEDSAMYFCASHEQGANYGYTFGSGTRLTVV.

The V and J genes are TRBV13 and TRBJ2-3, with D maybe TRBD2 (7 bases). CDR1 is PRHDT and CDR2 is FYEKMQ in the germline V gene (reference sequence). CDR3 length: 14 residues. V shed 5 bases and J shed 0 bases, with 9 bases lying between them. DNA for the CDR3: TGTGCCAGCAGCCGGGGGGCCAGCACAGATACGCAGTATTTT. It specifies CASSRGASTDTQYF.

V usage is TRBV6-2 or TRBV6-3 and J usage is TRBJ1-2, with D unclear. Germline-derived CDR1 and CDR2 are MNHEY and SVGEGT. The V and J ends lost 0 bases and 5 bases respectively, with 7 bases between them. This CDR3 is built from 13 residues. The CDR3 bases are TGTGCCAGCAGTTACTCGTTGAGATATGGCTACACCTTC. It specifies CASSYSLRYGYTF.

The chain links TRBV15 to TRBJ2-3; tentative D call: TRBD1 (5 bases). V dropped 0 bases and J dropped 2 bases, with 12 bases sitting between them. Germline CDR1 reads LNHNV; CDR2 reads YYDKDF (reference sequence). This CDR3 is built from 16 residues. CDR3 DNA sequence: TGTGCCACCAGCAGAGATAGGGGCAGGGCCACAGATACGCAGTATTTT. It codes for CATSRDRGRATDTQYF.

The rearrangement links TRBV7-2 to TRBJ1-4, with D tentatively TRBD1 (6 bases). CDR1 SGHTA and CDR2 FQGNSA come from the germline V gene. V lost 7 bases, J lost 6 bases, and 18 bases lay in between. The CDR3 extends over 15 amino acids. The CDR3 reads CASTLGGRQYEKLFF. The DNA for the CDR3 is TGTGCCAGCACCCTAGGGGGTCGTCAGTATGAAAAACTGTTTTTT.

The rearrangement uses TRBV7-9 and TRBJ1-2, with D unclear. Looked up from germline, CDR1 is SEHNR and CDR2 is FQNEAQ (reference sequence). The length of the CDR3 is 12 residues. Between the trimmed V and J ends, which lost 4 bases and 6 bases, there was a span of 9 bases. The CDR3 is CASSWAEDGYTF. CDR3 sequence (DNA): TGTGCCAGCAGCTGGGCGGAGGATGGCTACACCTTC.

V and J are TRBV2 and TRBJ2-2, with 8 nucleotides matching TRBD2. This CDR3 has 19 residues. CDR1 and CDR2 from the germline V gene are SNHLY and FYNNEI. The trim removed 7 bases at V and 1 base at J, leaving 17 bases unmatched. The CDR3 loop reads CASITESAGGPGNTGELFF. Here the CDR3 DNA reads TGTGCCAGCATCACTGAATCCGCGGGGGGCCCAGGGAACACCGGGGAGCTGTTTTTT.

This chain links TRBV3-1 (or the pseudogene TRBV3-2) with TRBJ1-2; maybe TRBD1 (6 bases). Germline V CDR1 and CDR2: LGHDT, YNNKEL (reference sequence). CDR3 length: 13 amino acids. V dropped 5 bases and J dropped 2 bases, with 9 bases sitting between them. Here the CDR3 DNA reads TGTGCCAGCAGCGTCGACAGGAACTATGGCTACACCTTC. It yields the protein CASSVDRNYGYTF.

The rearrangement uses TRBV6-6 and TRBJ2-1, with D possibly TRBD2 on 5 matching bases. The V end lost 7 bases, the J end lost 6 bases, and 22 bases lay between the germline ends. CDR1 and CDR2 from the germline V gene are MNHNY and SVGAGI (reference sequence). The CDR3 has 16 residues. The CDR3 sequence: CASTSLVDGGGNEQFF. The CDR3 DNA follows: TGTGCCAGCACCTCCCTCGTTGACGGCGGAGGCAATGAGCAGTTCTTC.